This T cell receptor beta chain was captured by sequencing in a study of cytomegalovirus exposure and HLA in healthy donors. Turning to the study itself: Earlier, 90 million to 140 million unique TCR beta sequences were recovered from some 200 million T cells by an analysis.

General study findings and limits: The sole available immune exposure information was CMV serostatus. Testing in vitro showed a few CMV-associated chains specific for CMV antigens.

The PCR was carried out with 60 Vbeta primers and 13 Jbeta primers. Clones were sequenced by immunoSEQ multiplex PCR, and TCRdb holds only the in-frame ones, with some missing. The sample includes 100,000 to 150,000 clones, around 67% of them seen just once. The CDR3 is 15 amino acids. V was shortened by 5 bases and J by 2 bases, with 13 bases between the two germline ends. Germline CDR1 LNHDA, CDR2 SQIVND (reference sequence). Concerning this clone itself: Antigen: not known.

Sequenced: PBMCs. The rearrangement uses TRBV19 and TRBJ2-4; a possible D gene is TRBD2 (5 bases). The clonotype was recovered from a man in his 60s in good health and CMV-seropositive. The CDR3 protein is CASSVVRGSKNIQYF. In DNA, the CDR3 is TGTGCCAGTAGTGTCGTCCGGGGATCCAAAAACATTCAGTACTTC.